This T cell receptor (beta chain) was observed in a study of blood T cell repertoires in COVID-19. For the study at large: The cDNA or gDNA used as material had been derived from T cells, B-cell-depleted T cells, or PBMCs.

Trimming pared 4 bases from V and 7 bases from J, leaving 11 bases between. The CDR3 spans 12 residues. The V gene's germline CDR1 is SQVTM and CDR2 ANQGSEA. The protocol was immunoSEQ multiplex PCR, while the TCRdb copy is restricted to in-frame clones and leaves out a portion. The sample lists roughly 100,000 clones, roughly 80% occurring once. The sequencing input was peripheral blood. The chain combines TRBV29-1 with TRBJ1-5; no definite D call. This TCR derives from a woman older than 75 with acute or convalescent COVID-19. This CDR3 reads CSVAEGDQPQHF. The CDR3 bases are TGCAGCGTTGCGGAGGGCGACCAGCCCCAGCATTTT.